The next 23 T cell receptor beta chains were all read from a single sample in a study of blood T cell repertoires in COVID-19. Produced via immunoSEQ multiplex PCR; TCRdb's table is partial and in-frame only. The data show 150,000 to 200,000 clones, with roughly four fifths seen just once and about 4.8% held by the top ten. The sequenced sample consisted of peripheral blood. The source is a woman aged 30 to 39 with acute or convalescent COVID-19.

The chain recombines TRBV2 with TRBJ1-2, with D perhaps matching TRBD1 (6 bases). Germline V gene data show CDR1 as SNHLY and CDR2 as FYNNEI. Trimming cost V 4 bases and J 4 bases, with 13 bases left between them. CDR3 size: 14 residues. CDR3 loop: CASSGRRGSYGYTF. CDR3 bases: TGTGCCAGCAGTGGTCGTAGGGGGTCCTATGGCTACACCTTC.

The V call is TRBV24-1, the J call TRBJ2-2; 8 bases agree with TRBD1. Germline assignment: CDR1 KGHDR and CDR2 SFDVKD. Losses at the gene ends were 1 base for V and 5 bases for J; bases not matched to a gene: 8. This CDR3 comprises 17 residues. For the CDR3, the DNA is TGTGCCACCAGTGATTTCGCGAGACAGGGGAGTACCGGGGAGCTGTTTTTT. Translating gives CATSDFARQGSTGELFF.

CDR3 sequence (DNA): TGTGCCAGCTCACGCCGCGGGGGCTCCTACGAGCAGTACTTC. Its protein product is CASSRRGGSYEQYF. The rearrangement uses TRBV18 and TRBJ2-7; 7 nucleotides agree with TRBD2. From germline, CDR1 is KGHSH and CDR2 LQKENI. The ends lost 4 bases at V and 0 bases at J; junction bases unmatched: 3. The length of the CDR3 is 14 residues.

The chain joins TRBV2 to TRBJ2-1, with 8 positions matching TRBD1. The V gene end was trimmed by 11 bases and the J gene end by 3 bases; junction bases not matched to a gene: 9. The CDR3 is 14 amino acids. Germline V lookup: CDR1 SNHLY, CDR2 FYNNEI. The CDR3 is CAGRSGQVYNEQFF. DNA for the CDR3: TGTGCCGGACGCTCGGGACAGGTCTACAATGAGCAGTTCTTC.

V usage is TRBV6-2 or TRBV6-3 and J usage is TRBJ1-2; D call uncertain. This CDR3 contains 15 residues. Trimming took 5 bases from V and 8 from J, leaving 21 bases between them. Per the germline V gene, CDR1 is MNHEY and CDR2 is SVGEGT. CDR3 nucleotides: TGTGCCAGCAGTAGTTTTCATGGCTCGACGGAGGGCTACACCTTC. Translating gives CASSSFHGSTEGYTF.

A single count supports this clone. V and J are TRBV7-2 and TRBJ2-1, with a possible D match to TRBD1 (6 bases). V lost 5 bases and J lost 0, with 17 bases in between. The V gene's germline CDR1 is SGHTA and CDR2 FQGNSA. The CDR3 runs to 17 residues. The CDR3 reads CASSVASRTVSYNEQFF. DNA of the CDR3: TGTGCCAGCAGCGTCGCTAGCAGGACAGTCTCCTACAATGAGCAGTTCTTC.

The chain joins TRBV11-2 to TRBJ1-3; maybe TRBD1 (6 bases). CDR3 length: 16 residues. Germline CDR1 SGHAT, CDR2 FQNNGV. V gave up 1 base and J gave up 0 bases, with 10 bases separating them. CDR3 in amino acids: CASSLGTVSSGNTIYF. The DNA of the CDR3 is TGTGCCAGCAGCTTAGGGACAGTGAGCTCTGGAAACACCATATATTTT.

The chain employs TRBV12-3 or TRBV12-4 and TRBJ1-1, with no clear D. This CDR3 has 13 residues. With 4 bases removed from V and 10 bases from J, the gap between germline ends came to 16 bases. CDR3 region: CASSWNRGPPAFF. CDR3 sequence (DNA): TGTGCCAGCAGTTGGAATCGGGGTCCTCCAGCTTTCTTT.

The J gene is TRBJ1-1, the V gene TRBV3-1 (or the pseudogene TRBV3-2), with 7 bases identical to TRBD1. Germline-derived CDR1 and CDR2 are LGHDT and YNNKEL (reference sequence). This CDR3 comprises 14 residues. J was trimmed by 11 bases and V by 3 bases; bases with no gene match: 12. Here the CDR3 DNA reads TGTGCCAGCAGCCACAAGACAGGGATCATAGGGGCTTTCTTT. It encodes CASSHKTGIIGAFF.

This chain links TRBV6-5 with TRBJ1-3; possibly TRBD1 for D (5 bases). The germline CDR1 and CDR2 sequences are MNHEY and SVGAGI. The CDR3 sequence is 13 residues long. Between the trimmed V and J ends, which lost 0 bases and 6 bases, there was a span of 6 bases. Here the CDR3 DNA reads TGTGCCAGCAGTTACTCAGGACAAAACACCATATATTTT. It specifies CASSYSGQNTIYF.

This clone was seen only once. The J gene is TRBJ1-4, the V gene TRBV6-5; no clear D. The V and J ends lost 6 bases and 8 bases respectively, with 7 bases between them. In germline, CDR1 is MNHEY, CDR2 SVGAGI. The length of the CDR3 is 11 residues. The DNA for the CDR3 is TGTGCCAGCAGGGAGGCGGAAAAACTGTTTTTT. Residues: CASREAEKLFF.

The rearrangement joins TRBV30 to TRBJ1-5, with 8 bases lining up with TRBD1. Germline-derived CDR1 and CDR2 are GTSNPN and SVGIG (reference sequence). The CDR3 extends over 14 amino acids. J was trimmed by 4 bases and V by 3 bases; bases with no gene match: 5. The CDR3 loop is CAWRSGQANQPQHF. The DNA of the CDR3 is TGTGCCTGGAGATCGGGACAGGCGAATCAGCCCCAGCATTTT.

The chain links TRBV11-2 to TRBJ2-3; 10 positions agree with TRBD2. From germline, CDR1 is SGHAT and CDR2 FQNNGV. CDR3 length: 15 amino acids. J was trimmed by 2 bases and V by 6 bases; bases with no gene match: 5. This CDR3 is CASRPGLAFTDTQYF. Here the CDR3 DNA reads TGTGCCAGCAGGCCGGGACTAGCGTTCACAGATACGCAGTATTTT.

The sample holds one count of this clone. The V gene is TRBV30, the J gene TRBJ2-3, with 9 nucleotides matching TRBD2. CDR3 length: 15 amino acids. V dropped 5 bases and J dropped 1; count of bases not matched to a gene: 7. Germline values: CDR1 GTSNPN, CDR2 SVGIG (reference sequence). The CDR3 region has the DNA TGTGCCTGGGCCCGACTAGCGGCTCGCACAGATACGCAGTATTTT. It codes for CAWARLAARTDTQYF.

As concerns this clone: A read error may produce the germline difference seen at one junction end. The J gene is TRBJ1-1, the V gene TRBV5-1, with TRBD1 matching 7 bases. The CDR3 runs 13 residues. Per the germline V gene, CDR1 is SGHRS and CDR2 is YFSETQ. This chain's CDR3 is CACRQGLNTEAFF. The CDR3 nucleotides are TGCGCCTGCAGACAGGGTTTGAACACTGAAGCTTTCTTT. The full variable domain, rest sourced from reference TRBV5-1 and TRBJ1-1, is KAGVTQTPRYLIKTRGQQVTLSCSPISGHRSVSWYQQTPGQGLQFLFEYFSETQRNKGNFPGRFSGRQFSNSRSEMNVSTLELGDSALYLCACRQGLNTEAFFGQGTRLTVV.

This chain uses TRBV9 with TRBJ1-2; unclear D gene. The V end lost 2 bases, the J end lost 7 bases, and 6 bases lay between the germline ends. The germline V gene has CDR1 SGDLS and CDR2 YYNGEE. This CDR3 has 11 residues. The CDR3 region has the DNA TGTGCCAGCAGCGTGAGTGGTGGCTACACCTTC. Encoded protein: CASSVSGGYTF.

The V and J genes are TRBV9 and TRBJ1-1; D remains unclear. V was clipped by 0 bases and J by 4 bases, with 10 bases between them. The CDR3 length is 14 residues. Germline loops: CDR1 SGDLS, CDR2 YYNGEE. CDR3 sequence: CASSVEVESTEAFF. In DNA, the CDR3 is TGTGCCAGCAGCGTAGAGGTGGAGAGCACTGAAGCTTTCTTT.

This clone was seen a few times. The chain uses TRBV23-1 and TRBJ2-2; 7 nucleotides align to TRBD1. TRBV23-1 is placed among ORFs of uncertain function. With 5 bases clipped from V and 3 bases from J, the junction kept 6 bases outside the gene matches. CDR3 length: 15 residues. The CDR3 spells CASSKGGKDTGELFF. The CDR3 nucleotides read TGCGCCAGCAGTAAAGGGGGCAAAGACACCGGGGAGCTGTTTTTT.

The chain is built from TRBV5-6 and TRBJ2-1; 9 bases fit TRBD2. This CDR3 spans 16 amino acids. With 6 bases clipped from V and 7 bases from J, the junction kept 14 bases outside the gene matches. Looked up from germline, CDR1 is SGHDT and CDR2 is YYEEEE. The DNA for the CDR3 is TGTGCCAGCATCAGAATAGCGGGAGAATCTATGAATGAGCAGTTCTTC. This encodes CASIRIAGESMNEQFF.

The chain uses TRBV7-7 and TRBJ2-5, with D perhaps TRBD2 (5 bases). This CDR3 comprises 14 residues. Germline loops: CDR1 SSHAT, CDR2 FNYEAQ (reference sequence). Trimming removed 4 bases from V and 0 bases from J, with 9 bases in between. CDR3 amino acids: CASSSREYQETQYF. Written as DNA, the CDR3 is TGTGCCAGCAGCTCTAGGGAGTACCAAGAGACCCAGTACTTC.

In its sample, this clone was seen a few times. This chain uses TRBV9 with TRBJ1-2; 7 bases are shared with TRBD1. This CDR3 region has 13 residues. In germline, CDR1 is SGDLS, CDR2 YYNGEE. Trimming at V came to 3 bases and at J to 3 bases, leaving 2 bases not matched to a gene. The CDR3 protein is CASSEGADYGYTF. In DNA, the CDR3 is TGTGCCAGCAGCGAGGGGGCCGACTATGGCTACACCTTC.

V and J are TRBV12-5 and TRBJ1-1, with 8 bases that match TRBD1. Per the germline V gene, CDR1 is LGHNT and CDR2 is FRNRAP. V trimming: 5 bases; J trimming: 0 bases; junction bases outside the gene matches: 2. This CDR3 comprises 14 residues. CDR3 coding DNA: TGTGCTAGTGGTATGACAGGGGTGAACACTGAAGCTTTCTTT. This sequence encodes CASGMTGVNTEAFF. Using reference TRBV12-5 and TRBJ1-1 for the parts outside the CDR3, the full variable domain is DARVTQTPRHKVTEMGQEVTMRCQPILGHNTVFWYRQTMMQGLELLAYFRNRAPLDDSGMPKDRFSAEMPDATLATLKIQPSEPRDSAVYFCASGMTGVNTEAFFGQGTRLTVV.

This chain's CDR3 is CASSLEIGKQYF. In nucleotides, the CDR3 is TGTGCCAGCAGTTTGGAGATTGGAAAGCAGTACTTC. The chain employs TRBV28 and TRBJ2-7; D unresolved. V was clipped by 3 bases and J by 8 bases, with 11 bases between them. The V gene's germline CDR1 is MDHEN and CDR2 SYDVKM. The CDR3 totals 12 residues.